This TCR beta chain was obtained from a study of T cells expressing NK-cell markers. Study details: The authors derived TCR beta repertoires from sorted CD3+CD56+NKG2C+, CD3+CD56+NKG2C- and CD3+CD56-NKG2C+ T cells. Among the eight sequenced donors, seven tested HCMV-seropositive and one tested seronegative. Overall study results and limits: Dominant NKG2C+ clonotypes in a handful of donors made up about 1.0-8% of CD8+ T cells. Also leading the CD3+CD56-NKG2C+ fraction in several donors were these clonotypes.

Turning to this clonotype: Its antigen is unknown.

From the 5' RACE reads, TCRdb lists one entry per CDR3 protein and no DNA. The data include about 540,000 distinct CDR3 sequences; the top ten clones carry 3% to 4.5%. The length of the CDR3 is 15 residues. The germline gives CDR1 MNHEY, CDR2 SVGAGI. Sequences were obtained from blood T cells: a sorted CD56 or NKG2C T cell subset, CD4+ or CD8+ T cells, or bulk PBMC T cells (not recorded which). The clonotype was recovered from a man younger than 35 in good health. The rearrangement links TRBV6-5 to TRBJ1-5; TCRdb names TRBD1, which stays unverified in the absence of DNA. This chain's CDR3 is CASSYSKGSGQPQHF.